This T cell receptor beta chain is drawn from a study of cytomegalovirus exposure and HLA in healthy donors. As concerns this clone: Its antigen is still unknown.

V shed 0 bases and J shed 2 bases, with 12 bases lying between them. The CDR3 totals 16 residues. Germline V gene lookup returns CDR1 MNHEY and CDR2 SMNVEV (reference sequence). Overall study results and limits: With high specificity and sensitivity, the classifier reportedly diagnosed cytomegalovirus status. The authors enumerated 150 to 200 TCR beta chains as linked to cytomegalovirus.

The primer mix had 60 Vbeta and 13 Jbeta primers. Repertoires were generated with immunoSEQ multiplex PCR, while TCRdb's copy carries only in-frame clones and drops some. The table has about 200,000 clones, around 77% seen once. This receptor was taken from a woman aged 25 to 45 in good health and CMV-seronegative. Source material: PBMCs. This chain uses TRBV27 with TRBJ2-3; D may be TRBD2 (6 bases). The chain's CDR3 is CASSLSPRGNTDTQYF. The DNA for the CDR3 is TGTGCCAGCAGTTTATCGCCCCGGGGGAACACAGATACGCAGTATTTT.